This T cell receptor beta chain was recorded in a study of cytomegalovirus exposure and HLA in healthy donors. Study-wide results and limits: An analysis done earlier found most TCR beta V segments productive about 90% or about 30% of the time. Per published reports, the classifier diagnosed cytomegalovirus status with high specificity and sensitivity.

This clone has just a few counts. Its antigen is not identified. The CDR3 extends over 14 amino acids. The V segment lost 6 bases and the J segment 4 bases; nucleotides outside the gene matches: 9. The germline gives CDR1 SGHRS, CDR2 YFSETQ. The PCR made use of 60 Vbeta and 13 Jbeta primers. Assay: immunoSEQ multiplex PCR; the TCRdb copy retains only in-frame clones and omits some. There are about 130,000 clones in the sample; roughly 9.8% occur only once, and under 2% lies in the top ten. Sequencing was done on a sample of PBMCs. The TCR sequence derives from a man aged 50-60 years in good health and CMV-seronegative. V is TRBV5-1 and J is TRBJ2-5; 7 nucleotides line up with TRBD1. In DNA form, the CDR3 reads TGCGCCAGCACCCGACAGGGACCTGGAGAGACCCAGTACTTC. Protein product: CASTRQGPGETQYF.